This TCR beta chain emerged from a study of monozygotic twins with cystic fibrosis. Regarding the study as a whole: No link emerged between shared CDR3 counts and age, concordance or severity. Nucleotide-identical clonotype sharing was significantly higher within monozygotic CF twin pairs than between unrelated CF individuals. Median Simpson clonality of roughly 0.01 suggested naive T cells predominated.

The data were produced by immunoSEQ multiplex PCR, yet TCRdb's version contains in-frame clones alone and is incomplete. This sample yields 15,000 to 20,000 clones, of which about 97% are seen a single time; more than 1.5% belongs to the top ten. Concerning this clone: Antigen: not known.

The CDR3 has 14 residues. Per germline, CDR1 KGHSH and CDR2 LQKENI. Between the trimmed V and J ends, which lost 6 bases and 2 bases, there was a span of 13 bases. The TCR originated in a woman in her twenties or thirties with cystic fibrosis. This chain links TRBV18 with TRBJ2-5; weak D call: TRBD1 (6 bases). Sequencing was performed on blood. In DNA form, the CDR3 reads TGTGCCAGCTCGGGGGCTCTGCCTCAAGAGACCCAGTACTTC. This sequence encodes CASSGALPQETQYF. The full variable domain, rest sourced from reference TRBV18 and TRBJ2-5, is NAGVMQNPRHLVRRRGQEARLRCSPMKGHSHVYWYRQLPEEGLKFMVYLQKENIIDESGMPKERFSAEFPKEGPSILRIQQVVRGDSAAYFCASSGALPQETQYFGPGTRLLVL.